The source of this T cell receptor (beta chain) is a study of T cells in tuberculosis. The junction had 7 bases not matched to a gene; V was cut back by 1 base and J by 6 bases. CDR1 is SGHRS and CDR2 is YFSETQ in the germline V gene. The CDR3 has 15 amino acids. TCRdb's copy holds only in-frame clones and misses some; the assay was immunoSEQ multiplex PCR. Of tens of thousands of clones in the sample, around 90% were seen once. A single count supports this clone. The sequencing sample was made of PBMCs. The genes are TRBV5-1 and TRBJ2-1; TRBD2 aligns across 7 bases. The receptor's source is a donor aged 10 to 29 with latent tuberculosis or without tuberculosis infection. Some clones in this sample may be carry-over from other donors' samples. This chain's CDR3 is CASSLWASGGNEQFF. Written as DNA, the CDR3 is TGCGCCAGCAGCTTGTGGGCTAGCGGTGGCAATGAGCAGTTCTTC.